This TCR beta chain emerged from a study of Graves' ophthalmopathy and Graves' hyperthyroidism. The CDR3 has 14 residues. CDR1 is SGHRS and CDR2 is YFSETQ in the germline V gene. Trimming removed 6 bases at V and 3 bases at J, with 15 bases between. RNA transcripts yielded amplified TCR beta CDR3 regions. Following a first-round RT-PCR that used HTBI primers, a second-round multiplex PCR was carried out. Each CDR3 protein is one row after TCRdb ran MiXCR on the multiplex PCR reads. The sample consists of roughly 600,000 distinct CDR3 sequences, under 45% of them appearing once. The chain has TRBV5-1 and TRBJ1-1; TRBD1 might be the D (5 bases). This clonotype was sampled from an adult man with Graves' hyperthyroidism. The sample consisted of peripheral blood or thyroid tissue (not recorded which). CDR3 DNA: TGCGCCAGCAAGCTCGGCGGGGGGGACACTGAAGCTTTCTTT. It translates to CASKLGGGDTEAFF. The whole variable domain, remainder taken from reference TRBV5-1 and TRBJ1-1, is KAGVTQTPRYLIKTRGQQVTLSCSPISGHRSVSWYQQTPGQGLQFLFEYFSETQRNKGNFPGRFSGRQFSNSRSEMNVSTLELGDSALYLCASKLGGGDTEAFFGQGTRLTVV.